What follows is one TCR beta chain and its context. Its antigen is unknown. This record comes from a study of cytomegalovirus exposure and HLA in healthy donors. Whole-study context: Out of approximately 170 million T cells, an earlier analysis found about 100 million unique TCR beta sequences in total.

The PCR was carried out with 60 Vbeta primers and 13 Jbeta primers. Sequencing was performed with immunoSEQ multiplex PCR; in TCRdb, only in-frame clones are kept and a portion is missing. This table has about 220,000 clones, 76% appearing once. The CDR3 consists of 18 residues. Germline-derived CDR1 and CDR2 are SGHRS and YFSETQ. V lost 0 bases and J lost 2, with 19 bases in between. Broader study findings: Some V segments (TRBV6-2 and TRBV6-3 among them) were excluded as indistinguishable.

The sequencing input was PBMCs. This chain uses TRBV5-1 with TRBJ2-3; the D gene is possibly TRBD2 (6 bases). The clonotype originates from a man between 18 and 29 years old in good health and CMV-seronegative. Here the CDR3 DNA reads TGCGCCAGCAGCTTGGAGGCTAGCGTACCAAGATCCACAGATACGCAGTATTTT. Translation: CASSLEASVPRSTDTQYF.